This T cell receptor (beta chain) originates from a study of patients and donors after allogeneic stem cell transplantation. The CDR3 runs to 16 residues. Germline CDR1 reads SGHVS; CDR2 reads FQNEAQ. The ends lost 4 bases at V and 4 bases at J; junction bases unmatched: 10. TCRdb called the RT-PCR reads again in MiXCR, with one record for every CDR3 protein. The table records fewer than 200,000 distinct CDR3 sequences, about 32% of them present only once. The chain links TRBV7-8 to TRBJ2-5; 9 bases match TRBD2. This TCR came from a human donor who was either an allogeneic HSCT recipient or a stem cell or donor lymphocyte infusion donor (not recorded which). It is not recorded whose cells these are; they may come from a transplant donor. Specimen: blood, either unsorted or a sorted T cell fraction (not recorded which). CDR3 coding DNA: TGTGCCAGCAGCTCTCTGACTAGCGGTCTCCTAGAGACCCAGTACTTC. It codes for CASSSLTSGLLETQYF.